These T cell receptor beta chains were read from a single sample in a study of blood T cells in healthy people across ages. TCRdb used MiXCR to reprocess the 5' RACE reads, holding one entry per CDR3 protein. The sample holds 800,000 or so distinct CDR3 sequences, approximately 25% seen once. Another study also made use of these data, one on T cells of mothers and their children.

The sample taken for sequencing was blood. These receptors came from a boy aged 5 to 17 in good health. Each CDR3 is given with its conserved first and last residue. Fields, in order: J gene, V gene, D gene, clone size, CDR3 DNA, CDR3 protein. The D gene is left open where the match is weak. Part of the rows lack a size; the others show once, few, many or a class for expanded clones.

TRBJ2-5	TRBV5-1	TRBD2	.	TGCGCCAGCAGCTTGGATAGCGGGGGGGCGTTGGAGACCCAGTACTTC	CASSLDSGGALETQYF
TRBJ1-2	TRBV20-1	.	.	TGCAGTGCCGAAAGCAGACAGGAGAGCTTC	CSAESRQESF
TRBJ1-1	TRBV3-1	.	.	TGTGCCAGCAGCCAAAAGGTCTCAGGGAACACTGAAGCTTTCTTT	CASSQKVSGNTEAFF
TRBJ2-1	TRBV5-1	.	many	TGCGCCAGCAGTAAAGGAGGGTGGGACACCGGGGTTCGTGAGCAGTTCTTC	CASSKGGWDTGVREQFF
TRBJ2-2	TRBV7-2	TRBD2	.	TGTGCCAGCAGCTTAGAGGTGGCGGGGGGTCGGTTTTTT	CASSLEVAGGRFF
TRBJ2-7	TRBV12-3/TRBV12-4	.	.	TGTGCCAGCAGTTTTGGACAGGAGGGCTTCGAGCAGTACTTC	CASSFGQEGFEQYF
TRBJ1-2	TRBV5-4	.	.	TGTGCCAGCAGCCCTCCAGGCTCTAAGCCCTCCACCTTC	CASSPPGSKPSTF
TRBJ2-7	TRBV20-1	TRBD1	few	TGCAGTGCCGATGTCCGAGGCGGGACAGGGGTTGCCTACGAGCAGTACTTC	CSADVRGGTGVAYEQYF
TRBJ2-7	TRBV18	.	.	TGTGCCAGCTCACCACCGGGGCCGAGACCCTACGAGCAGTACTTC	CASSPPGPRPYEQYF
TRBJ2-5	TRBV11-1	TRBD2	few	TGTGCCAGCAGCCTTCACGGACTAGCGGGTTCCCAAGAGACCCAGTACTTC	CASSLHGLAGSQETQYF
TRBJ2-7	TRBV12-3/TRBV12-4	.	.	TGTGCCAGCAGTTCGGACAGCCCTCCCTACGAGCAGTACTTC	CASSSDSPPYEQYF
TRBJ2-7	TRBV7-8	TRBD2	.	TGTGCCAGCAGCTCCGCCGGACTAGCGGGGGGACTCTCCTACGAGCAGTACTTC	CASSSAGLAGGLSYEQYF
TRBJ2-3	TRBV7-2	TRBD2	few	TGTGCCAGCAGCCCGGGGACTATCACTAGACCTGAGGCGGATACGCAGTATTTT	CASSPGTITRPEADTQYF